This T cell receptor beta chain was found in a study of blood T cell repertoires in COVID-19. With 4 bases clipped from V and 2 bases from J, the junction kept 2 bases outside the gene matches. The CDR3 covers 13 residues. The germline V gene encodes CDR1 SGHRS and CDR2 YFSETQ. In the original workflow: Quantification of nucleated cells was approximated via reference gene primer amplification. TCRdb's copy holds only in-frame clones and misses some; the assay was immunoSEQ multiplex PCR. D and trimming were read from the DNA, whereas the V and J calls and clone size are those reported in that table. Of about 92,000 clones in the sample, roughly 80% were seen once.

This receptor was identified in a man in his fifties who had recovered from COVID-19. The V and J genes are TRBV5-1 and TRBJ2-7; 8 bases are shared with TRBD2. Sequences were obtained from peripheral blood. CDR3: CASSPGLAYEQYF. Written as DNA, the CDR3 is TGCGCCAGCAGCCCGGGACTAGCCTACGAGCAGTACTTC.